This TCR beta chain was identified during a study of T cell responses to AZD1222 COVID-19 vaccine. Study-wide findings and caveats: Most donors were white British, females outnumbered males, and clonal diversity was possibly underestimated.

In regard to this clone: The antigen remains undetermined.

The V and J ends lost 5 bases and 6 bases, in that order; junction bases with no gene match: 7. The CDR3 extends over 15 amino acids. Germline V lookup: CDR1 SGHTA, CDR2 FQGNSA. Here immunoSEQ multiplex PCR was the method, and the copy in TCRdb shows in-frame clones only, minus some. The table lists 130,000 to 150,000 clones, about nine tenths of them singletons. The chain uses TRBV7-2 and TRBJ2-7; 13 bases agree with TRBD2. The source of this sequence is an adult in good health. The input for sequencing was peripheral blood, taken on day 0 of AZD1222 vaccination. In nucleotides, the CDR3 is TGTGCCAGCAGCCCCTCACTAGCGGGGGGGCTCGAGCAGTACTTC. It encodes CASSPSLAGGLEQYF.